The 23 T cell receptor beta chains listed next were all sequenced from one sample in a study of blood T cell repertoires in COVID-19. Here immunoSEQ multiplex PCR was the method, and the copy in TCRdb shows in-frame clones only, minus some. The sample holds tens of thousands of clones, 80% seen once. The source material was peripheral blood. These receptors were taken from a woman in her sixties or seventies with acute or convalescent COVID-19.

The J gene is TRBJ2-1, the V gene TRBV2, with 8 bases identical to TRBD2. V lost 8 bases and J lost 10; bases outside the gene matches: 10. The CDR3 runs 13 residues. Germline CDR1 and CDR2: SNHLY and FYNNEI. DNA for the CDR3: TGTGCCAGCTGGCGGGGGGCTTACACAGAGCAGTTCTTC. Protein product: CASWRGAYTEQFF. The variable domain in full, completed from reference TRBV2 and TRBJ2-1, reads EPEVTQTPSHQVTQMGQEVILRCVPISNHLYFYWYRQILGQKVEFLVSFYNNEISEKSEIFDDQFSVERPDGSNFTLKIRSTKLEDSAMYFCASWRGAYTEQFFGPGTRLTVL.

V usage is TRBV19 and J usage is TRBJ1-1; D is uncertain. V was shortened by 10 bases and J by 3 bases, with 12 bases between the two germline ends. Germline CDR1 is LNHDA and CDR2 is SQIVND (reference sequence). The CDR3 is 12 residues long. The CDR3 nucleotides read TGTGCCACCCGTTTCGGGGACACTGAAGCTTTCTTT. This codes for CATRFGDTEAFF.

The chain uses TRBV5-1 and TRBJ1-1; tentative D call: TRBD1 (6 bases). Germline V lookup: CDR1 SGHRS, CDR2 YFSETQ. This CDR3 is 15 amino acids long. Trimming removed 2 bases from V and 1 base from J, with 12 bases in between. The CDR3 is CASSFQGIENTEAFF. The CDR3 DNA is TGCGCCAGCAGCTTTCAGGGGATTGAGAACACTGAAGCTTTCTTT.

CDR3 bases: TGTGCCAGCAGCTTGCGCGCTTTCGACGGGGCCAAAAACATTCAGTACTTC. Amino acid sequence: CASSLRAFDGAKNIQYF. The V gene is TRBV11-3, the J gene TRBJ2-4; D unresolved. The CDR3 totals 17 residues. Between the trimmed V and J ends, which lost 3 bases and 1 base, there was a span of 16 bases. The germline CDR1 and CDR2 sequences are SGHNT and YENEEA.

The rearrangement joins TRBV5-1 to TRBJ1-2, with TRBD1 identical over 7 bases. The V and J ends lost 4 bases and 3 bases, in that order; junction bases with no gene match: 3. The length of the CDR3 is 13 residues. CDR1 SGHRS and CDR2 YFSETQ come from the germline V gene. CDR3 in DNA: TGCGCCAGCAGCGTTGGGACAGACTATGGCTACACCTTC. This translates into CASSVGTDYGYTF.

The chain is built from TRBV7-8 and TRBJ1-4; D is unclear. V dropped 7 bases and J dropped 0 bases, with 9 bases sitting between them. Germline V CDR1 and CDR2: SGHVS, FQNEAQ. CDR3 size: 14 residues. This CDR3 is CASTSTATNEKLFF. CDR3 DNA: TGTGCCAGCACGTCGACTGCAACTAATGAAAAACTGTTTTTT.

The chain carries TRBV4-1 and TRBJ1-1, with 12 positions matching TRBD1. CDR1 and CDR2 (germline): MGHRA, YSYEKL. The CDR3 contains 17 residues. The V segment lost 1 base and the J segment 3 bases; nucleotides outside the gene matches: 6. In DNA form, the CDR3 reads TGCGCCAGCAGCCAAGTACGGGACAGGGGGCCGGACACTGAAGCTTTCTTT. It is translated as CASSQVRDRGPDTEAFF.

The V gene is TRBV19, the J gene TRBJ1-2; tentatively, D is TRBD1 (5 bases). The CDR3 is 15 residues long. Germline CDR1 is LNHDA and CDR2 is SQIVND (reference sequence). V gave up 3 bases and J gave up 4 bases, with 15 bases separating them. The CDR3 DNA sequence: TGTGCCAGTAGTATTCCCGCAGGGTTCGGCTATGGCTACACCTTC. It specifies CASSIPAGFGYGYTF. The variable domain in full, with the rest retrieved from reference TRBV19 and TRBJ1-2, is DGGITQSPKYLFRKEGQNVTLSCEQNLNHDAMYWYRQDPGQGLRLIYYSQIVNDFQKGDIAEGYSVSREKKESFPLTVTSAQKNPTAFYLCASSIPAGFGYGYTFGSGTRLTVV.

The chain combines TRBV20-1 with TRBJ1-4, with 7 bases that match TRBD1. The length of the CDR3 is 13 residues. CDR1 is DFQATT and CDR2 is SNEGSKA in the germline V gene (reference sequence). V gave up 3 bases and J gave up 5 bases; unmatched junction bases: 3. In nucleotides, the CDR3 is TGCAGTGCTAGTTCACAGGGGAATGAAAAACTGTTTTTT. Its protein is CSASSQGNEKLFF.

In this sample, this clone turned up once. The chain is built from TRBV5-1 and TRBJ2-7; D call uncertain. CDR1 is SGHRS, CDR2 YFSETQ, per germline. V lost 4 bases to trimming and J lost 12 bases, with 14 bases between them. The CDR3 has 11 residues. CDR3 DNA sequence: TGCGCCAGCAGCCCTGGTGGAGTTTTGTACTTC. This encodes CASSPGGVLYF. The variable domain in full, completed from reference TRBV5-1 and TRBJ2-7, reads KAGVTQTPRYLIKTRGQQVTLSCSPISGHRSVSWYQQTPGQGLQFLFEYFSETQRNKGNFPGRFSGRQFSNSRSEMNVSTLELGDSALYLCASSPGGVLYFGPGTRLTVT.

The gene calls are TRBV11-2 and TRBJ2-5; TRBD2 aligns across 12 bases. The CDR3 consists of 15 residues. Germline V gene data show CDR1 as SGHAT and CDR2 as FQNNGV. V was clipped by 5 bases and J by 5 bases; unmatched bases: 6. CDR3 sequence: CASSSLAGGIETQYF. The CDR3 bases are TGTGCCAGCAGCAGTCTAGCGGGGGGGATCGAGACCCAGTACTTC.

The chain combines TRBV9 with TRBJ1-3; 9 bases align to TRBD1. The germline V gene has CDR1 SGDLS and CDR2 YYNGEE. Trimming cost V 2 bases and J 2 bases; bases outside gene matches: 17. The CDR3 totals 20 residues. CDR3 region: CASSVTRGQGVSGTGNTIYF. The CDR3 DNA follows: TGTGCCAGCAGCGTTACCCGGGGACAGGGTGTTTCGGGAACTGGAAACACCATATATTTT.

This sequence joins TRBV24-1 and TRBJ2-5; the D gene is possibly TRBD2 (5 bases). Germline CDR1 is KGHDR and CDR2 is SFDVKD. Trimming removed 3 bases at V and 4 bases at J, with 14 bases between. The CDR3 runs 15 residues. DNA for the CDR3: TGTGCCACCAGTGATCAGACCCTTGGGAGAGAGACCCAGTACTTC. This translates into CATSDQTLGRETQYF.

V is TRBV11-2 and J is TRBJ1-4; 8 positions agree with TRBD1. Germline CDR1 reads SGHAT; CDR2 reads FQNNGV. The trim removed 0 bases at V and 7 bases at J, leaving 4 bases unmatched. CDR3 size: 15 residues. The CDR3 loop is CASSLDRTGSEKLFF. The DNA of the CDR3 is TGTGCCAGCAGCTTAGATCGGACAGGGAGTGAAAAACTGTTTTTT.

The chain combines TRBV6-5 with TRBJ1-2, with 8 bases lining up with TRBD1. CDR1 is MNHEY and CDR2 is SVGAGI in the germline V gene. This CDR3 is built from 15 residues. V was clipped by 6 bases and J by 5 bases; unmatched bases: 11. The CDR3 sequence: CASRPDRGGGYGYTF. DNA for the CDR3: TGTGCCAGCAGGCCTGACAGGGGAGGGGGTTATGGCTACACCTTC.

V usage is TRBV27 and J usage is TRBJ1-5; 9 positions match TRBD1. Germline V CDR1 and CDR2: MNHEY, SMNVEV (reference sequence). V was pared by 5 bases and J by 7 bases, with 6 bases of the junction left unmatched. The CDR3 is 14 residues long. The DNA for the CDR3 is TGTGCCAGCAGTCAACAGGGGGCCGGGCAGCCCCAGCATTTT. It translates to CASSQQGAGQPQHF.

This clone is a singleton in its sample. The gene calls are TRBV5-1 and TRBJ1-3, with TRBD1 matching 11 bases. V was clipped by 4 bases and J by 1 base; unmatched bases: 4. Germline-derived CDR1 and CDR2 are SGHRS and YFSETQ. The CDR3 is 16 residues long. The CDR3 sequence: CASSDGQGASGNTIYF. The CDR3 coding sequence is TGCGCCAGCAGCGACGGACAGGGGGCATCTGGAAACACCATATATTTT.

The V call is TRBV5-1, the J call TRBJ1-3, with D uncertain. Deletions cut 0 bases from V and 3 bases from J, with 4 bases between. The CDR3 is 13 amino acids. The germline gives CDR1 SGHRS, CDR2 YFSETQ. The CDR3 DNA reads as TGCGCCAGCAGCTTGGGAGGTGGAAACACCATATATTTT. This translates into CASSLGGGNTIYF.

CDR3 nucleotides: TGTGCCAGCAGTTTGGACAGAAATTCCTATGGCTACACCTTC. Translating gives CASSLDRNSYGYTF. The V and J genes are TRBV6-5 and TRBJ1-2; perhaps TRBD1 as D (6 bases). The CDR3 is 14 residues long. V lost 4 bases to trimming and J lost 4 bases, with 13 bases between them. CDR1 and CDR2 (germline): MNHEY, SVGAGI.

The genes are TRBV19 and TRBJ2-4; 9 bases map to TRBD1. Germline values: CDR1 LNHDA, CDR2 SQIVND (reference sequence). The trim removed 6 bases at V and 6 bases at J, leaving 6 bases unmatched. This CDR3 contains 14 residues. Written as DNA, the CDR3 is TGTGCCAGTAGCCCCAGGGGACAGGGAAACATTCAGTACTTC. Translation gives CASSPRGQGNIQYF.

This chain connects TRBV7-3 to TRBJ1-2, with 7 bases lining up with TRBD1. CDR3 length equals 14 residues. V lost 5 bases to trimming and J lost 3 bases; unmatched junction nucleotides: 6. Germline-derived CDR1 and CDR2 are SGHTA and FQGTGA. CDR3 protein: CASSPTGTDYGYTF. In DNA form, the CDR3 reads TGTGCCAGCAGCCCGACAGGGACAGACTATGGCTACACCTTC.

The CDR3 DNA reads as TGTGCCAGCAGTTTATACAGGGTCGAGACCCAGTACTTC. Encoded protein: CASSLYRVETQYF. This rearrangement joins TRBV12-3 or TRBV12-4 to TRBJ2-5; possibly TRBD1 for D (6 bases). This CDR3 region has 13 residues. V gave up 2 bases and J gave up 5 bases, with 9 bases separating them.

The chain's CDR3 is CAISERGASGGPYEQYF. CDR3 DNA sequence: TGTGCCATCAGTGAGCGAGGAGCTAGCGGGGGTCCCTACGAGCAGTACTTC. The J gene is TRBJ2-7, the V gene TRBV10-3; TRBD2 agrees at 10 bases. CDR1 and CDR2 from the germline V gene are ENHRY and SYGVKD. The CDR3 loop spans 17 amino acids. V lost 2 bases to trimming and J lost 2 bases; unmatched junction nucleotides: 9.